This entry describes one T cell receptor beta chain. Its target is not known. Participants had chemo-refractory metastatic non-small-cell lung cancer and were treated with focal radiation plus ipilimumab CTLA-4 blockade. Assay used: immunoSEQ multiplex PCR; TCRdb lists only in-frame clones, some missing. The repertoire includes some 60,000 clones, around 77% of them detected once, and approximately 2.8% sits in the top ten. V lost 5 bases and J lost 6; bases outside the gene matches: 6. Germline V CDR1 and CDR2: SGHAT, FQNNGV. The CDR3 contains 15 residues. The entry originates in a study of radiotherapy plus CTLA-4 blockade in lung cancer. About the research overall: Objective responses were recorded in over 15% of patients, with disease control recorded in less than 40%.

Study-wide findings and caveats: Response was reportedly best predicted by early blood T cell clone dynamics, with interferon-beta.

The sample here was peripheral blood, taken from a patient treated with radiotherapy plus ipilimumab. This sequence was found in a human donor with non-small cell lung cancer who had a complete response to radiotherapy plus ipilimumab. The V gene is TRBV11-2, the J gene TRBJ2-1; 11 bases agree with TRBD2. CDR3 region: CASSLSGRAFNEQFF. The CDR3 nucleotides are TGTGCCAGCAGCCTTAGCGGGAGGGCCTTCAATGAGCAGTTCTTC.